This T cell receptor beta chain was identified in a study of response to subunit inactivated influenza vaccine. Study findings and constraints: Authors proposed each seasonal influenza vaccination draws in few new T cells.

The CDR3 is made up of 13 amino acids. The germline CDR1 and CDR2 sequences are MGHRA and YSYEKL. This clonotype was seen a few times. As yet, its antigen is unknown. An end of the junction does not agree with germline; a read error may underlie this. TCRdb processed the RT-PCR reads anew with MiXCR; each CDR3 protein has one entry. The sample holds 250,000 to 350,000 distinct CDR3 sequences; 22% are singletons and the top ten take around 10%. The input for sequencing was PBMCs from blood, taken around 22 months after vaccination. This receptor was identified in a man aged 50 to 69 who received an inactivated influenza vaccine. The chain combines TRBV4-1 with TRBJ2-2; the D is unclear. The CDR3 nucleotides read TGCGCCAGCAGCCGCGTCCCCACCGAGGAGCTGTTTTTT. This encodes CASSRVPTEELFF.